The sequence of this T cell receptor (beta chain) was determined in a study of beta chain features in type 1 diabetes. Study conclusions and caveats: TCRB CDR3s from Type 1 diabetes patients were moderately but significantly shorter in all four CD4+ subsets. Type 1 diabetes patients showed fewer insertions and more deletions at VDJ junctions.

This clone turned up a few times. Its antigen is undetermined. The investigators reverse transcribed all of the isolated RNA, so they sequenced expressed TCRB transcripts. Sequenced by immunoSEQ multiplex PCR; TCRdb stores in-frame clones only, minus some. This table has about 340,000 clones, roughly 13% appearing once. The germline gives CDR1 GTSNPN, CDR2 SVGIG (reference sequence). This CDR3 comprises 14 residues. V lost 3 bases and J lost 3, with 15 bases in between. V gene TRBV30 combines with J gene TRBJ2-7; a possible D gene is TRBD2 (6 bases). This TCR came from a woman under 30 with type 1 diabetes. The sample consisted of naive CD4+ T cells from blood. This CDR3 is CAWRKSGLNYEQYF. CDR3 bases: TGTGCCTGGAGGAAGTCGGGACTGAACTACGAGCAGTACTTC.